The source of this TCR beta chain is a study of T-cell reconstitution after alpha-beta-depleted transplantation in children. Findings and caveats of the study: After transplant, high TCRbeta diversity at day 60 in some patients arose from surviving recipient T cells and thymic progenitors. Newly produced T cells mostly provided counts and TCRbeta diversity after one year, as hyperexpanded clones declined.

This clonotype was counted ten times or more. What it recognizes is unknown. The CDR3 covers 14 residues. After removal of 1 base from V and 6 bases from J, the junction contained 5 bases not matched to a gene. A TCRbeta library incorporating unique molecular identifiers was prepared. TCRdb re-called the PCR reads with MiXCR, one entry per CDR3 protein. The table records over 200,000 distinct CDR3 sequences, 8.4% of them present only once. The input for sequencing was PBMCs, mostly from graft donor cells, taken 360 days after TCRalphabeta/CD19-depleted stem cell transplant. The J gene is TRBJ2-7, the V gene TRBV12-3 or TRBV12-4; 8 positions match TRBD1. The TCR was taken from a male patient under 10 years old who had a stem cell transplant for acute myeloid leukemia, so the T cells may come from the graft donor. The CDR3 nucleotides are TGTGCCAGCAGTTTAGGCCAGGGGGCTGGCGAGCAGTACTTC. The encoded protein is CASSLGQGAGEQYF.